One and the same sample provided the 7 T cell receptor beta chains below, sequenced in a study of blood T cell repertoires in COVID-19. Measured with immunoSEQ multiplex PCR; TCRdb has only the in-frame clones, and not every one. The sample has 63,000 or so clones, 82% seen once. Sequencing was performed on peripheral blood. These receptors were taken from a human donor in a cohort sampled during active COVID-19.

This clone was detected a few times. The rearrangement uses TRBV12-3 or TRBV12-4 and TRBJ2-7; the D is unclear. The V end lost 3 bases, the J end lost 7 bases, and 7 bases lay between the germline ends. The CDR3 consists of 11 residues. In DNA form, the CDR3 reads TGTGCCAGCAGTTTGGCGGTGGAGCAGTACTTC. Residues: CASSLAVEQYF.

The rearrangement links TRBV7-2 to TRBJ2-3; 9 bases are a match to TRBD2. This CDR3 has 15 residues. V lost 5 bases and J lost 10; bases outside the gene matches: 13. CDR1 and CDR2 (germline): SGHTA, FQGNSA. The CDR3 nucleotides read TGTGCCAGCAGCCCCCGCCCAGGCGGGGGGGCGGCGCAGTATTTT. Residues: CASSPRPGGGAAQYF.

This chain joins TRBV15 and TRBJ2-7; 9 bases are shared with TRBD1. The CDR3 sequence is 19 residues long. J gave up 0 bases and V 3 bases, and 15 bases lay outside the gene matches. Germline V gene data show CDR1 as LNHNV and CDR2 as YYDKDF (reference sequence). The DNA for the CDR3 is TGTGCCACCAGCAGCGACCGGGACAGGGTTGTAAGTCTCTCCTACGAGCAGTACTTC. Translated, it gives CATSSDRDRVVSLSYEQYF. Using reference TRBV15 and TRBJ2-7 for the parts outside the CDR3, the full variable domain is DAMVIQNPRYQVTQFGKPVTLSCSQTLNHNVMYWYQQKSSQAPKLLFHYYDKDFNNEADTPDNFQSRRPNTSFCFLDIRSPGLGDTAMYLCATSSDRDRVVSLSYEQYFGPGTRLTVT.

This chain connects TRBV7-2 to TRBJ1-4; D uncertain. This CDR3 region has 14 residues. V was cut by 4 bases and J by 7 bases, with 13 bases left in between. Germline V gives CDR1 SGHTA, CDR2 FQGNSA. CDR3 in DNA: TGTGCCAGCAGCTCCCCTCCCAGTACTGAAAAACTGTTTTTT. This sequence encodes CASSSPPSTEKLFF.

The CDR3 sequence: CASSRPVADYGYTF. CDR3 coding DNA: TGTGCCAGCAGCCGCCCCGTTGCAGACTATGGCTACACCTTC. The V call is TRBV5-4, the J call TRBJ1-2; no clear D gene. V lost 4 bases and J lost 3, with 13 bases in between. Per the germline V gene, CDR1 is SGHNT and CDR2 is YYREEE (reference sequence). The CDR3 is 14 amino acids. Full variable domain (remainder filled in from reference TRBV5-4 and TRBJ1-2): ETGVTQSPTHLIKTRGQQVTLRCSSQSGHNTVSWYQQALGQGPQFIFQYYREEENGRGNFPPRFSGLQFPNYSSELNVNALELDDSALYLCASSRPVADYGYTFGSGTRLTVV.

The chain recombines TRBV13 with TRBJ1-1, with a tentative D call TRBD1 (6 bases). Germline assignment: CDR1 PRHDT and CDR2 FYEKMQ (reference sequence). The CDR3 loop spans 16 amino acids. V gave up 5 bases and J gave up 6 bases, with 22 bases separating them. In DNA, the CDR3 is TGTGCCAGCAGCCCCACCTTGACAGGCGGTTACCCTGAAGCTTTCTTT. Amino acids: CASSPTLTGGYPEAFF.

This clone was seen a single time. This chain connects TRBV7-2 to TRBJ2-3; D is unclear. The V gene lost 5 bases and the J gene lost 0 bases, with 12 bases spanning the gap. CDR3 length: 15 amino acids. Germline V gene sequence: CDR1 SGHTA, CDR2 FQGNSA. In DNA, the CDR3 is TGTGCCAGCAGCCCCTGGGCCTCAAGCACAGATACGCAGTATTTT. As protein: CASSPWASSTDTQYF.